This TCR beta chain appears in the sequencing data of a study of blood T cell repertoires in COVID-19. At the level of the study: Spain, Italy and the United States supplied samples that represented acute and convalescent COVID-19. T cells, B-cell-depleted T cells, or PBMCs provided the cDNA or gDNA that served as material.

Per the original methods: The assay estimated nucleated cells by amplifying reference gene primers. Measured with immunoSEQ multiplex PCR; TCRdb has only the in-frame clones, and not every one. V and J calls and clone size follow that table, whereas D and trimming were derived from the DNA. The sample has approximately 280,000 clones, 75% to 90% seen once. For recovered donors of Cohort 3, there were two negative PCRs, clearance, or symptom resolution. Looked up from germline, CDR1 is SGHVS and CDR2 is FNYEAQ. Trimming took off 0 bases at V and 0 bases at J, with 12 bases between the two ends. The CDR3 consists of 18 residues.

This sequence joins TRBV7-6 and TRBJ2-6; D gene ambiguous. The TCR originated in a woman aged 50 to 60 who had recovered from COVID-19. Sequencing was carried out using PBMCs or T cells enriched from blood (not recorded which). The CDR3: CASSLASVFHSGANVLTF. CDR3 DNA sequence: TGTGCCAGCAGCTTAGCGAGCGTCTTCCACTCTGGGGCCAACGTCCTGACTTTC.